These 12 T cell receptor beta chains were all obtained from the same sample, sequenced in a study of blood T cells in healthy people across ages. Primed by a sample-barcoded 5' primer and a J-beta primer mix, a second PCR proceeded for roughly 7 to 11 cycles. MiXCR, applied by TCRdb to the 5' RACE reads, yields one record per CDR3 protein. The data hold over 1,500,000 distinct CDR3 sequences, with around 48% observed a single time. The sample taken for sequencing was blood. The receptors here all came from a woman in her forties in good health.

The chain joins TRBV9 to TRBJ2-1, with TRBD1 matching 8 bases. Germline lookup yields CDR1 SGDLS and CDR2 YYNGEE. The CDR3 runs 15 residues. After removal of 0 bases from V and 9 bases from J, the junction contained 8 bases not matched to a gene. The CDR3 DNA sequence: TGTGCCAGCAGCGTAGTCACAGGGGGTAGTATTGAGCAGTTCTTC. Protein sequence: CASSVVTGGSIEQFF.

Note on this clonotype: The junction and the germline gene differ at one end; a read error may be behind it. V and J are TRBV7-3 and TRBJ2-6, with TRBD1 identical over 11 bases. Germline V gives CDR1 SGHTA, CDR2 FQGTGA. CDR3 length equals 18 residues. CDR3 sequence reads: CTSSSPGQGDQGANVLTF. The CDR3 DNA reads TGTACCAGCAGCTCTCCGGGACAGGGGGATCAGGGGGCCAACGTCCTGACTTTC.

For the CDR3, the DNA is TGTGCCAGCAGTTACTCCTGGACTACCGCCAAAAACATTCAGTACTTC. The encoded protein is CASSYSWTTAKNIQYF. This chain links TRBV6-5 with TRBJ2-4; D possibly corresponds to TRBD2 (6 bases). Germline V CDR1 and CDR2: MNHEY, SVGAGI. CDR3 size: 16 residues. Trimming removed 0 bases from V and 1 base from J, with 10 bases in between.

This clonotype turned up a few times. This chain links TRBV27 with TRBJ2-5; D perhaps matches TRBD2 (6 bases). This CDR3 region has 13 residues. In germline, CDR1 is MNHEY, CDR2 SMNVEV (reference sequence). Trimming shortened V by 2 bases and J by 11 bases, and 15 bases separated the two germline ends. In DNA form, the CDR3 reads TGTGCCAGCAGTTTAGGAGGAGGGCAAGAGCAGTACTTC. Translated, it gives CASSLGGGQEQYF.

This clonotype was observed a handful of times. The CDR3: CASRLGAYQETQYF. The CDR3 region has the DNA TGTGCCAGCAGGCTGGGGGCCTACCAAGAGACCCAGTACTTC. This chain joins TRBV6-6 and TRBJ2-5; the D gene is possibly TRBD1 (6 bases). V lost 6 bases and J 0 bases, leaving 11 bases between the germline ends. The CDR3 runs to 14 residues. Germline-derived CDR1 and CDR2 are MNHNY and SVGAGI (reference sequence).

CDR3 loop: CSVEGVRTPKDYGYTF. The CDR3 coding sequence is TGCAGCGTTGAAGGGGTGCGGACACCAAAGGACTATGGCTACACCTTC. The rearrangement joins TRBV29-1 to TRBJ1-2; the D gene is possibly TRBD1 (5 bases). This CDR3 region has 16 residues. Germline CDR1 reads SQVTM; CDR2 reads ANQGSEA. V lost 1 base and J 3 bases, leaving 18 bases between the germline ends.

The chain employs TRBV7-2 and TRBJ1-2, with D perhaps matching TRBD1 (6 bases). The CDR3 covers 14 residues. Germline CDR1 and CDR2: SGHTA and FQGNSA. The V end was cut by 7 bases, the J end by 8 bases, with 20 bases between. The chain's CDR3 is CASKQGAISGGYTF. DNA for the CDR3: TGTGCCAGCAAACAGGGAGCTATCTCGGGAGGCTACACCTTC.

The rearrangement uses TRBV6-1 and TRBJ2-3; 7 nucleotides agree with TRBD1. Germline CDR1 MNHNS, CDR2 SASEGT. This CDR3 is 18 amino acids long. After removal of 5 bases from V and 0 bases from J, the junction contained 14 bases not matched to a gene. CDR3 residues: CASSRDRALPTSTDTQYF. The CDR3 DNA is TGTGCCAGCAGTAGGGACAGAGCACTCCCTACTAGCACAGATACGCAGTATTTT.

The genes are TRBV5-5 and TRBJ2-1; the D call may be TRBD1 or TRBD2 (5 bases each). This CDR3 comprises 15 residues. V was trimmed by 4 bases and J by 3 bases, leaving 14 bases between them. The germline gives CDR1 SGHKS, CDR2 YYEKEE (reference sequence). The CDR3 DNA follows: TGTGCCAGCAGCACGGGACGAGACCGCTACAATGAGCAGTTCTTC. Translated, it gives CASSTGRDRYNEQFF.

CDR3 in DNA: TGTGCCAGCAGGCCGGGCGGGCTTGGATACGAGCAGTACTTC. Amino acid sequence: CASRPGGLGYEQYF. The chain employs TRBV27 and TRBJ2-7, with D perhaps TRBD2 (5 bases). The V and J ends lost 6 bases and 4 bases respectively, with 16 bases between them. The length of the CDR3 is 14 residues. Germline V gene data show CDR1 as MNHEY and CDR2 as SMNVEV (reference sequence).

The chain carries TRBV4-3 and TRBJ2-7, with a possible D match to TRBD1 (6 bases). CDR3 size: 15 residues. The germline CDR1 and CDR2 sequences are LGHNA and YSLEER. V lost 0 bases, J lost 4 bases, and 13 bases lay in between. This CDR3 reads CASSQEGRGRYEQYF. CDR3 DNA: TGCGCCAGCAGCCAAGAGGGCAGGGGAAGGTACGAGCAGTACTTC.

In this sample, this clonotype turned up many times. The rearrangement joins TRBV9 to TRBJ2-1; 10 nucleotides align to TRBD1. V dropped 3 bases and J dropped 7; count of bases not matched to a gene: 4. The CDR3 length is 14 residues. Germline lookup yields CDR1 SGDLS and CDR2 YYNGEE. CDR3 nucleotides: TGTGCCAGCAGCGCCCGGACAGGGGGGAATGAGCAGTTCTTC. It specifies CASSARTGGNEQFF. The full variable domain, completed using reference TRBV9 and TRBJ2-1, is DSGVTQTPKHLITATGQRVTLRCSPRSGDLSVYWYQQSLDQGLQFLIQYYNGEERAKGNILERFSAQQFPDLHSELNLSSLELGDSALYFCASSARTGGNEQFFGPGTRLTVL.